This is a list of T cell receptor beta chains from one sample in a study of blood T cell repertoires in COVID-19. Data came from immunoSEQ multiplex PCR; TCRdb stores just in-frame clones and leaves some out. The sample records 7,000 to 8,500 clones, around 90% being singletons. The sample comprised peripheral blood. These receptors were taken from a woman in her fifties or sixties with active or convalescent COVID-19. The CDR3 runs from the conserved cysteine through the conserved F or W. The D gene is left open where the match is weak.

TRBJ2-1	TRBD1	TRBV7-7	TGTGCCAGCAGCACGGGACAGGGCGACGAGCAGTTCTTC	CASSTGQGDEQFF
TRBJ2-2	TRBD2	TRBV3-1/TRBV3-2	TGTGCCAGCAGCCAGTCTAGCGGGGGCGGCACCGGGGAGCTGTTTTTT	CASSQSSGGGTGELFF
TRBJ2-3	TRBD1	TRBV24-1	TGTGCCACCAGTGATTGGACAGGCAGCACAGATACGCAGTATTTT	CATSDWTGSTDTQYF
TRBJ2-2	TRBD2	TRBV29-1	TGCAGCGTCCGTAGCGGGACTGCGAACACCGGGGAGCTGTTTTTT	CSVRSGTANTGELFF
TRBJ1-5	.	TRBV6-5	TGTGCCAGCAGTTACTGGGGGGATAGCAATCAGCCCCAGCATTTT	CASSYWGDSNQPQHF
TRBJ2-7	.	TRBV4-3	TGCGCCAGCAGCCCCCGGGGAAGTGGGGGCGGACACGAGCAGTACTTC	CASSPRGSGGGHEQYF
TRBJ2-7	.	TRBV11-1	TGTGCCAGCAGCTTCTCCCGGCAGGGTGTTACCTACGAGCAGTACTTC	CASSFSRQGVTYEQYF
TRBJ2-5	TRBD2	TRBV3-1/TRBV3-2	TGTGCCAGCAGCCAAGTCGCGGGGAGGGAGGGGGAGACCCAGTACTTC	CASSQVAGREGETQYF
TRBJ2-7	TRBD2	TRBV6-5	TGTGCCAGCAGGTCTAGCGGGTGGAGCTCCTACGAGCAGTACTTC	CASRSSGWSSYEQYF
TRBJ1-1	.	TRBV29-1	TGCAGCGTTGTTTCATGGGCCGAAGCTTTCTTT	CSVVSWAEAFF
TRBJ2-7	TRBD1	TRBV28	TGTGCCAGCAGTTTAACACAGGGGCCCTCTTACGAGCAGTACTTC	CASSLTQGPSYEQYF
TRBJ2-5	TRBD1	TRBV10-1	TGCGCCAGCAGTGCCTCAGGGGGCTACGAGACCCAGTACTTC	CASSASGGYETQYF
TRBJ2-1	.	TRBV3-1/TRBV3-2	TGTGCCAGCAGCCAACTAGTGACCTTGAGCAATGAGCAGTTCTTC	CASSQLVTLSNEQFF
TRBJ2-3	TRBD1	TRBV2	TGTGCCAGCAGGAGAGGACAGGGGAGGGTCACAGATACGCAGTATTTT	CASRRGQGRVTDTQYF
TRBJ1-1	.	TRBV28	TGTGCCAGCAGTTTACGGGGGGTGAACACTGAAGCTTTCTTT	CASSLRGVNTEAFF
TRBJ2-6	.	TRBV21-1	TGTGCCAGCAGCAATATTAAGGGTATGACAGGTCCTGACTCTGGGGCCAACGTCCTGACTTTC	CASSNIKGMTGPDSGANVLTF
TRBJ1-3	TRBD1	TRBV11-2	TGTGCCAGCAGCATGACAGGGAGTGGAAACACCATATATTTT	CASSMTGSGNTIYF
TRBJ1-1	.	TRBV5-1	TGCGCCAGCAGCTTGGGGGCTTCTATCTCTGAAGCTTTCTTT	CASSLGASISEAFF
TRBJ2-7	TRBD1	TRBV18	TGTGCCAGCTCACCGGGGCAGGGGGCATACGAGCAGTACTTC	CASSPGQGAYEQYF
TRBJ1-2	TRBD1	TRBV7-2	TGTGCCAGCAGCCCACAGACAGGGTTGCGAGGCTACACCTTC	CASSPQTGLRGYTF
TRBJ1-2	TRBD1	TRBV18	TGTGCCAGCTCACCAACAGGGGGCGTTAATGGTGGCTACACCTTC	CASSPTGGVNGGYTF
TRBJ2-1	TRBD2	TRBV30	TGTGCCTGGAGGGCGCTTCGGACTAGCGGGAGGGAAAGCTCCTACAATGAGCAGTTCTTC	CAWRALRTSGRESSYNEQFF
TRBJ2-1	TRBD2	TRBV28	TGTGCCAGCAGTCAGCGGGAGAGGTACAATGAGCAGTTCTTC	CASSQRERYNEQFF
TRBJ2-2	TRBD1	TRBV29-1	TGCAGCGTGAGGCCCGGGACAGCGAACACCGGGGAGCTGTTTTTT	CSVRPGTANTGELFF
TRBJ2-5	TRBD2	TRBV6-5	TGTGCCAGCAGTTTGACTAGCGGGGAAGAGACCCAGTACTTC	CASSLTSGEETQYF
TRBJ1-1	.	TRBV5-4	TGTGCCAGCAGCCCATCCCCTCGACGGGACACTGAAGCTTTCTTT	CASSPSPRRDTEAFF
TRBJ1-1	.	TRBV19	TGTGCCAGTAGTATTGGTACCGGGGGATCGAACACTGAAGCTTTCTTT	CASSIGTGGSNTEAFF
TRBJ2-2	TRBD1	TRBV6-6	TGTGCCAGCAGGGGACAGGCGAACACCGGGGAGCTGTTTTTT	CASRGQANTGELFF
TRBJ1-3	.	TRBV5-6	TGTGCCAGCAGCTCCACAGGGTACTCTGGAAACACCATATATTTT	CASSSTGYSGNTIYF
TRBJ2-5	.	TRBV3-1/TRBV3-2	TGTGCCAGCAGCCAAGTGGGCAGGGAAGAGACCCAGTACTTC	CASSQVGREETQYF
TRBJ2-7	TRBD2	TRBV12-3/TRBV12-4	TGTGCCAGCAGGCGGGGGACTTACGAGCAGTACTTC	CASRRGTYEQYF
TRBJ2-1	TRBD2	TRBV5-4	TGTGCCAGCGGGGCGGGGGGATCCTACAATGAGCAGTTCTTC	CASGAGGSYNEQFF